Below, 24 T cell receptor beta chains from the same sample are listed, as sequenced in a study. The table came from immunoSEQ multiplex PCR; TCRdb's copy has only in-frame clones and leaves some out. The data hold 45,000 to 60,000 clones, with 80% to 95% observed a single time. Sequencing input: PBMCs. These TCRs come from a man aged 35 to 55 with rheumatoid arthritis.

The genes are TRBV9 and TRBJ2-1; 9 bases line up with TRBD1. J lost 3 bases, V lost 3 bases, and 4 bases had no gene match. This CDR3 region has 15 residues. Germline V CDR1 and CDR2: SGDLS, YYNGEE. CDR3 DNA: TGTGCCAGCAGCGACCGGGACAGGGTCTACAATGAGCAGTTCTTC. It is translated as CASSDRDRVYNEQFF.

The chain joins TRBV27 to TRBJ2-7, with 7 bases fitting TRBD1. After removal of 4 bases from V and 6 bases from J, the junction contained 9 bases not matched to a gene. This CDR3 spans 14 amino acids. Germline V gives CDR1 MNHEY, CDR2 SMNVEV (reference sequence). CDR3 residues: CASSSHRTGSEQYF. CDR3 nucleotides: TGTGCCAGCAGTTCCCACCGGACAGGAAGCGAGCAGTACTTC.

The CDR3 sequence is CASSRDRGGNQPQHF. For the CDR3, the DNA is TGTGCCAGCAGCCGGGACAGGGGAGGCAATCAGCCCCAGCATTTT. The chain is built from TRBV2 and TRBJ1-5; TRBD1 agrees at 10 bases. V dropped 6 bases and J dropped 2; count of bases not matched to a gene: 4. Germline V gene sequence: CDR1 SNHLY, CDR2 FYNNEI. The CDR3 loop spans 15 amino acids.

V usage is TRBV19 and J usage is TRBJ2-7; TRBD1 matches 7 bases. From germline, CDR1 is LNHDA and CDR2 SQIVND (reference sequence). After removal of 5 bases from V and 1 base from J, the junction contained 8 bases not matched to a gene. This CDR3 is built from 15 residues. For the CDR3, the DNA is TGTGCCAGTAGTCTTACAGGGGAATCTTCCTACGAGCAGTACTTC. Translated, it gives CASSLTGESSYEQYF.

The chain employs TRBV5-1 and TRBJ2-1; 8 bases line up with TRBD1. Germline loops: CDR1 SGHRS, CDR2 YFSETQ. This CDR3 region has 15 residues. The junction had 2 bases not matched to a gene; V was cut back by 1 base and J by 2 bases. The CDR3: CASSLLQGAYNEQFF. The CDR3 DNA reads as TGCGCCAGCAGCTTGCTACAGGGGGCCTACAATGAGCAGTTCTTC.

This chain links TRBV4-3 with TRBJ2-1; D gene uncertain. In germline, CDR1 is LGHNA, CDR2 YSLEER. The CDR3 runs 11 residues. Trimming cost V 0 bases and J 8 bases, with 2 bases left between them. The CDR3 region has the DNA TGCGCCAGCAGCCAAGATGATGAGCAGTTCTTC. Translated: CASSQDDEQFF.

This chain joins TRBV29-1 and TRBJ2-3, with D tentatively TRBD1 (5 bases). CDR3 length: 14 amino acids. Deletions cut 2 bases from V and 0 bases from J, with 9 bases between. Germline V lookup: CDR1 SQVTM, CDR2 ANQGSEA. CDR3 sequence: CSVERGPSTDTQYF. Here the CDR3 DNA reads TGCAGCGTTGAAAGGGGCCCCAGCACAGATACGCAGTATTTT.

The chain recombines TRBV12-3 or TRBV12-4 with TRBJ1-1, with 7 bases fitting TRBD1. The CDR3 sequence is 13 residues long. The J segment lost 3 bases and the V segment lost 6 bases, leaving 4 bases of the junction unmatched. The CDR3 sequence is CASSQTGDTEAFF. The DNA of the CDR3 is TGTGCCAGCAGCCAAACAGGGGACACTGAAGCTTTCTTT.

The CDR3 region is CASTQGRSEKLFF. The CDR3 DNA follows: TGTGCCAGCACACAGGGCCGAAGTGAAAAACTGTTTTTT. The V call is TRBV6-5, the J call TRBJ1-4, with D perhaps matching TRBD1 (6 bases). The V end lost 7 bases, the J end lost 7 bases, and 13 bases lay between the germline ends. Per germline, CDR1 MNHEY and CDR2 SVGAGI. CDR3 length: 13 amino acids.

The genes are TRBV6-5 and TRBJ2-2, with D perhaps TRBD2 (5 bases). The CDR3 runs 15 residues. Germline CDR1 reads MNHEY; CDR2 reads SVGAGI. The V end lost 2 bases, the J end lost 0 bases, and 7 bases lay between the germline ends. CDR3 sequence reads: CASSYPGSNTGELFF. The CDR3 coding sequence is TGTGCCAGCAGTTACCCGGGGTCGAACACCGGGGAGCTGTTTTTT.

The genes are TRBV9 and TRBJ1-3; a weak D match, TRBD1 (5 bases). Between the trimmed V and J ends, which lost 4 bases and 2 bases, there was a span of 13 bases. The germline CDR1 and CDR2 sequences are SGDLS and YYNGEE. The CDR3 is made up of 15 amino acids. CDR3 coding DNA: TGTGCCAGCAGCTCCTCCGGGACGCCTGGAAACACCATATATTTT. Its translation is CASSSSGTPGNTIYF.

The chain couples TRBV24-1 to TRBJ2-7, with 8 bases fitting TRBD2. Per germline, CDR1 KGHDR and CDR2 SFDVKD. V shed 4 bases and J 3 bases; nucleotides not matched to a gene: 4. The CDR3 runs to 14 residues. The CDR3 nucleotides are TGTGCCACCAGTGACAGCGGGAGTATCTACGAGCAGTACTTC. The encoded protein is CATSDSGSIYEQYF.

CDR3 sequence (DNA): TGTGCCAGCATGCCCCTGGTACTGAAGAGGACGTACGAGCAGTACTTC. Its protein product is CASMPLVLKRTYEQYF. The V gene is TRBV27, the J gene TRBJ2-7; D is undetermined. V was clipped by 7 bases and J by 4 bases, with 23 bases between them. Germline loops: CDR1 MNHEY, CDR2 SMNVEV (reference sequence). The CDR3 contains 16 residues.

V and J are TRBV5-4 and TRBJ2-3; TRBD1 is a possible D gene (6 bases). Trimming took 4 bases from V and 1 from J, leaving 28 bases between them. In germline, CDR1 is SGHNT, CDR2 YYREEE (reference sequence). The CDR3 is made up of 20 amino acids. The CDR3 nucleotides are TGTGCCAGCAGCCCCGGGTTACCGGGACACTTTTTCAACGGCACAGATACGCAGTATTTT. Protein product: CASSPGLPGHFFNGTDTQYF.

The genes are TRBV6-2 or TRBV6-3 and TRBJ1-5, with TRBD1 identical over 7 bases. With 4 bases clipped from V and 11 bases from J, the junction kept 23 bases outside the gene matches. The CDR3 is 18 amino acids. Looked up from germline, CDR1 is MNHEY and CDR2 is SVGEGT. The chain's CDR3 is CASSSLDRDSSYLSAQHF. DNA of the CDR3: TGTGCCAGCAGTTCCCTAGACCGGGACAGCTCTTACCTCTCGGCCCAGCATTTT.

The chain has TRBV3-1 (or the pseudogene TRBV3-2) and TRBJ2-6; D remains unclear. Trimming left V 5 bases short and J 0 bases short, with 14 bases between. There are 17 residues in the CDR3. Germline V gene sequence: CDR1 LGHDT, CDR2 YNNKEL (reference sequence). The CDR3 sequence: CASSWTGILSGANVLTF. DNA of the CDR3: TGTGCCAGCAGCTGGACCGGAATACTCTCTGGGGCCAACGTCCTGACTTTC.

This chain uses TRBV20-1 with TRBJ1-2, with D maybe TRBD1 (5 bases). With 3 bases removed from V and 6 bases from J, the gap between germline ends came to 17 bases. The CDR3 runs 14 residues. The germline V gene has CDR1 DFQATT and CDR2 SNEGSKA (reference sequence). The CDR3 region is CSASWGELIDGYTF. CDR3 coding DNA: TGCAGTGCTAGTTGGGGGGAGCTTATCGATGGCTACACCTTC.

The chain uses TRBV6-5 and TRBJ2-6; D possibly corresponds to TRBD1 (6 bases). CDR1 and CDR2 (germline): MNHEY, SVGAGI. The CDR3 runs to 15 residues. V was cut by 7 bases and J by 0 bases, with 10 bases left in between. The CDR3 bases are TGTGCCAGCATGGGACACACCTCTGGGGCCAACGTCCTGACTTTC. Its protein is CASMGHTSGANVLTF.

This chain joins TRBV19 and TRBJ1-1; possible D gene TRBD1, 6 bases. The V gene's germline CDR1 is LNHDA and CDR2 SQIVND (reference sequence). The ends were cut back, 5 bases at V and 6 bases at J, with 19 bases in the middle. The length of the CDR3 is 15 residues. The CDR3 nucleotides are TGTGCCAGTAGTGCACAGGGAGGGGAGGTAGCTGAAGCTTTCTTT. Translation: CASSAQGGEVAEAFF. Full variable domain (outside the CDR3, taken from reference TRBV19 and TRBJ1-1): DGGITQSPKYLFRKEGQNVTLSCEQNLNHDAMYWYRQDPGQGLRLIYYSQIVNDFQKGDIAEGYSVSREKKESFPLTVTSAQKNPTAFYLCASSAQGGEVAEAFFGQGTRLTVV.

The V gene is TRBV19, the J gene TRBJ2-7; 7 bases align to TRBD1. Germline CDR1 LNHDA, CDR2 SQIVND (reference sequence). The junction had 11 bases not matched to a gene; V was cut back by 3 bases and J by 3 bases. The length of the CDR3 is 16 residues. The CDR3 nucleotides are TGTGCCAGTAGTATGGGTGGTCCGAGACAGGGCTACGAGCAGTACTTC. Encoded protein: CASSMGGPRQGYEQYF.

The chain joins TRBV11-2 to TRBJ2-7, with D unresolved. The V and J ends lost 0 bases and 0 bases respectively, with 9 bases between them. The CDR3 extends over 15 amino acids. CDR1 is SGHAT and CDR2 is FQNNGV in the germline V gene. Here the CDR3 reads CASSLELPSSYEQYF. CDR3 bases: TGTGCCAGCAGCTTAGAACTCCCTAGCTCCTACGAGCAGTACTTC.

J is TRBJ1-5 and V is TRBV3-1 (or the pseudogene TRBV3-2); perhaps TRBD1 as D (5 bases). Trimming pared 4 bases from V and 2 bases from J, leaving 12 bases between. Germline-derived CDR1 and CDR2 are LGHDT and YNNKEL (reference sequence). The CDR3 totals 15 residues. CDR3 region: CASSLGHQGNQPQHF. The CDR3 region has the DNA TGTGCCAGCAGCCTGGGGCACCAAGGCAATCAGCCCCAGCATTTT.

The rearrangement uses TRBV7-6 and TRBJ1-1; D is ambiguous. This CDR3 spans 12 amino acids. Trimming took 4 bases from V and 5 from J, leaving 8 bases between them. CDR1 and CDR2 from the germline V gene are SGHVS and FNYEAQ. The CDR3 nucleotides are TGTGCCAGCAGCTCCGGAAGAACTGAAGCTTTCTTT. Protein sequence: CASSSGRTEAFF.

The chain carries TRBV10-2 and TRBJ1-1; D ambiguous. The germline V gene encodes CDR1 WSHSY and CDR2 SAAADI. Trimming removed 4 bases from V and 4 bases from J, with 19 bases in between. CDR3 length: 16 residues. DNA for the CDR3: TGCGCCAGCAGTGGAAAATGGGTTTCATCGGGCACTGAAGCTTTCTTT. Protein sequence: CASSGKWVSSGTEAFF.